Below are 7 T cell receptor beta chains sequenced from a single sample in a study of CD4 T cells in relation to SARS-CoV-2 and coronaviruses. Their cognate antigens are unknown. Profiling relied on immunoSEQ multiplex PCR, and the TCRdb table lists in-frame clones only, not all of them. The sample carries 20,000 to 25,000 clones, about 70% recorded once. Unexposed donor CD4+ T cells date from about 2011-2018, before the COVID-19 pandemic. After more than eight days of culture, CD4+ T cells were isolated. The source material was CD4+ T cells from PBMCs, cultured in vitro. These receptor sequences come from a human donor in good health.

The rearrangement uses TRBV6-2 or TRBV6-3 and TRBJ1-5, with 9 bases aligning to TRBD1. The CDR3 spans 19 residues. After removal of 2 bases from V and 4 bases from J, the junction contained 15 bases not matched to a gene. Germline V lookup: CDR1 MNHEY, CDR2 SVGEGT. CDR3 sequence reads: CASSYEEDWTGAENQPQHF. DNA for the CDR3: TGTGCCAGCAGTTACGAAGAGGATTGGACAGGGGCAGAAAATCAGCCCCAGCATTTT.

V is TRBV6-5 and J is TRBJ2-4; D is possibly TRBD2 (7 bases). This CDR3 region has 14 residues. Germline assignment: CDR1 MNHEY and CDR2 SVGAGI. The V end was cut by 7 bases, the J end by 2 bases, with 12 bases between. The CDR3 nucleotides are TGTGCCAGCACCGAGGGGGGGTCCAAAAACATTCAGTACTTC. Its protein product is CASTEGGSKNIQYF.

This clone was picked up one time. The chain couples TRBV4-1 to TRBJ1-1; TRBD1 matches 7 bases. CDR1 is MGHRA, CDR2 YSYEKL, per germline. CDR3 length: 16 residues. With V trimmed by 3 bases and J by 2 bases, 9 bases remained unmatched. The CDR3 DNA follows: TGCGCCAGCAGCCATGCCCTAAACAGGGGAAACACTGAAGCTTTCTTT. Residues: CASSHALNRGNTEAFF.

The genes are TRBV7-2 and TRBJ2-3, with D unclear. Germline CDR1 SGHTA, CDR2 FQGNSA. V was pared by 5 bases and J by 1 base, with 7 bases between. The CDR3 covers 13 residues. DNA for the CDR3: TGTGCCAGCAGCCCTCCGGGCACAGATACGCAGTATTTT. Protein product: CASSPPGTDTQYF.

The chain joins TRBV7-2 to TRBJ2-5; D not certain. This CDR3 is 12 amino acids long. Germline assignment: CDR1 SGHTA and CDR2 FQGNSA. V lost 6 bases and J 7 bases, leaving 12 bases between the germline ends. This CDR3 reads CASSLIARTQYF. The CDR3, as DNA: TGTGCCAGCAGTCTTATCGCGCGGACCCAGTACTTC.

CDR3 nucleotides: TGTGCCAGCAGCCAAGAGGACCGCTATGGCTACACCTTC. It translates to CASSQEDRYGYTF. The chain uses TRBV3-1 (or the pseudogene TRBV3-2) and TRBJ1-2; D is ambiguous. The CDR3 is made up of 13 amino acids. From germline, CDR1 is LGHDT and CDR2 YNNKEL (reference sequence). V shed 0 bases and J shed 4 bases, with 6 bases lying between them.

Here the CDR3 DNA reads TGTGCCAGCAGCCCGCGGAAAGACAACTATGGCTACACCTTC. Translation: CASSPRKDNYGYTF. The chain is built from TRBV7-8 and TRBJ1-2; no clear D gene. The V and J ends lost 5 bases and 2 bases respectively, with 12 bases between them. CDR1 is SGHVS, CDR2 FQNEAQ, per germline. This CDR3 comprises 14 residues.